This T cell receptor beta chain comes out of a study of T cells in Graves' hyperthyroidism and ophthalmopathy. This clonotype has ten or more counts. The TCR beta CDR3 regions underwent amplification using RNA transcripts as the source. The primer set for the first-round RT-PCR of the TCR CDR3 was HTBI. From the multiplex PCR reads, TCRdb called clonotypes with MiXCR, one entry per CDR3 protein. Of 600,000 to 700,000 distinct CDR3 sequences listed, roughly 15% are singletons. The V end lost 4 bases, the J end lost 2 bases, and 15 bases lay between the germline ends. The CDR3 spans 15 residues. Each diagnosis drew on symptoms, thyroxine, TRAb, thyroid ultrasound and orbital computed tomography findings.

The sequence came from a woman between 35 and 50 years old with Graves' ophthalmopathy. This chain connects TRBV12-3 or TRBV12-4 to TRBJ2-7, with D uncertain. Sequences were obtained from blood. CDR3 protein: CASSSPPGRAYEQYF. DNA for the CDR3: TGTGCCAGCAGTTCCCCGCCAGGCCGGGCCTACGAGCAGTACTTC.